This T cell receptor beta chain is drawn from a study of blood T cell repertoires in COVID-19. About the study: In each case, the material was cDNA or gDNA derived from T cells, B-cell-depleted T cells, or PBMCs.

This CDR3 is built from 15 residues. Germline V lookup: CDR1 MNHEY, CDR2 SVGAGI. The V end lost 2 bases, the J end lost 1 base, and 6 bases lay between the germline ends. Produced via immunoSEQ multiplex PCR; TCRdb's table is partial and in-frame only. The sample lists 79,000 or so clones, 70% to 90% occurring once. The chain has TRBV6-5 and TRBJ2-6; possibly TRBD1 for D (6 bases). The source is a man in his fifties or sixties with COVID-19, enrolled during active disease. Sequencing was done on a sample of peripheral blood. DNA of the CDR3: TGTGCCAGCAGTTACACAGGGTCTGGGGCCAACGTCCTGACTTTC. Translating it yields CASSYTGSGANVLTF.